A single sample gave rise to the 8 T cell receptor beta chains below, sequenced in a study of PD-L1 blockade in urothelial cancer. Sequenced by immunoSEQ multiplex PCR; TCRdb stores in-frame clones only, minus some. The table lists over 100,000 clones, approximately 84% of them singletons. Time point of the sample: pretreatment peripheral blood. Sequencing was performed on PBMCs, taken around atezolizumab (anti-PD-L1) treatment. The source is a man aged 50-60 years with urothelial cancer.

Here the CDR3 reads CASSFNRDTEAFF. The CDR3 DNA reads TGTGCCAGCAGCTTCAACAGGGACACTGAAGCTTTCTTT. The rearrangement joins TRBV11-3 to TRBJ1-1; a weak D match, TRBD1 (6 bases). The germline V gene has CDR1 SGHNT and CDR2 YENEEA. V was pared by 3 bases and J by 3 bases, with 8 bases between. The CDR3 is 13 amino acids. Together with reference TRBV11-3 and TRBJ1-1, the CDR3 gives the full variable domain: EAGVVQSPRYKIIEKKQPVAFWCNPISGHNTLYWYLQNLGQGPELLIRYENEEAVDDSQLPKDRFSAERLKGVDSTLKIQPAELGDSAVYLCASSFNRDTEAFFGQGTRLTVV.

J is TRBJ2-1 and V is TRBV11-1; TRBD2 is a possible D gene (6 bases). With 5 bases removed from V and 2 bases from J, the gap between germline ends came to 16 bases. This CDR3 is 16 amino acids long. Germline V gene lookup returns CDR1 SGHAT and CDR2 FQDESV (reference sequence). The CDR3 bases are TGTGCCAGCAGCACCCAAGGGACTGTCCCCTACAATGAGCAGTTCTTC. Protein product: CASSTQGTVPYNEQFF.

The chain joins TRBV5-4 to TRBJ2-1; 10 bases fit TRBD2. The germline CDR1 and CDR2 sequences are SGHNT and YYREEE (reference sequence). The CDR3 covers 15 residues. After removal of 4 bases from V and 5 bases from J, the junction contained 6 bases not matched to a gene. The chain's CDR3 is CASSALAGEDNEQFF. The DNA for the CDR3 is TGTGCCAGCAGCGCCCTAGCGGGAGAGGACAATGAGCAGTTCTTC.

CDR3 in DNA: TGTGCCAGTAGTGCTAGCGGACGCTCCTACAATGAGCAGTTCTTC. It yields the protein CASSASGRSYNEQFF. The chain joins TRBV19 to TRBJ2-1; TRBD2 matches 7 bases. Looked up from germline, CDR1 is LNHDA and CDR2 is SQIVND (reference sequence). V shed 5 bases, J shed 0 bases, and the junction held 4 bases outside the gene matches. This CDR3 has 15 residues.

The chain uses TRBV7-2 and TRBJ2-7, with 8 bases matching TRBD2. CDR1 is SGHTA and CDR2 is FQGNSA in the germline V gene. The CDR3 loop spans 13 amino acids. Germline trimming cut 9 bases from V and 2 bases from J; bases unmatched to any gene: 6. The CDR3 DNA is TGTGCCAGTAGACTAGCGAACCCCTACGAGCAGTACTTC. Residues: CASRLANPYEQYF. The whole variable domain, remainder taken from reference TRBV7-2 and TRBJ2-7, is GAGVSQSPSNKVTEKGKDVELRCDPISGHTALYWYRQSLGQGLEFLIYFQGNSAPDKSGLPSDRFSAERTGGSVSTLTIQRTQQEDSAVYLCASRLANPYEQYFGPGTRLTVT.

CDR3 loop: CASSLTSGGPTRGEQFF. The CDR3 region has the DNA TGTGCCAGCAGCTTGACCTCAGGGGGTCCTACCCGGGGTGAGCAGTTCTTC. The V call is TRBV11-2, the J call TRBJ2-1, with 7 positions matching TRBD1. Germline CDR1 and CDR2: SGHAT and FQNNGV. After removal of 3 bases from V and 9 bases from J, the junction contained 17 bases not matched to a gene. The CDR3 runs 17 residues. Full variable domain (outside the CDR3, taken from reference TRBV11-2 and TRBJ2-1): EAGVAQSPRYKIIEKRQSVAFWCNPISGHATLYWYQQILGQGPKLLIQFQNNGVVDDSQLPKDRFSAERLKGVDSTLKIQPAKLEDSAVYLCASSLTSGGPTRGEQFFGPGTRLTVL.

The chain has TRBV6-5 and TRBJ1-4; D remains ambiguous. Germline CDR1 and CDR2: MNHEY and SVGAGI. V shed 2 bases and J shed 5 bases, with 6 bases lying between them. This CDR3 region has 13 residues. CDR3 bases: TGTGCCAGCAGTTACGCGGGGAATGAAAAACTGTTTTTT. It specifies CASSYAGNEKLFF.

This clone is a singleton in its sample. The genes are TRBV5-6 and TRBJ1-1, with D possibly being TRBD1 (6 bases). V lost 1 base to trimming and J lost 2 bases, with 18 bases between them. This CDR3 has 17 residues. Germline-derived CDR1 and CDR2 are SGHDT and YYEEEE. The CDR3, as DNA: TGTGCCAGCAGCTTGACCCAGGGGCCTAGGAGTAACACTGAAGCTTTCTTT. It is translated as CASSLTQGPRSNTEAFF. The variable domain in full, completed from reference TRBV5-6 and TRBJ1-1, reads DAGVTQSPTHLIKTRGQQVTLRCSPKSGHDTVSWYQQALGQGPQFIFQYYEEEERQRGNFPDRFSGHQFPNYSSELNVNALLLGDSALYLCASSLTQGPRSNTEAFFGQGTRLTVV.